This T cell receptor beta chain was recorded in a study of vaccination effects on CD4 cells after COVID-19 (dated 2022 in TCRdb). General notes on the study: Each participant got two doses of an mRNA SARS-CoV-2 vaccine, either BNT162b2 or mRNA-1273. Cultures from other donors in the study were sequenced with the Oncomine TCR Beta short-read assay on an Illumina iSeq 100. A total of nine to ten COVID-19 convalescent patients and a handful of SARS-CoV-2-naive healthy vaccine recipients were included in the full study. In both COVID-19 convalescent patients and infection-naive vaccine recipients, the study compared SARS-CoV-2 spike-specific CD4+ TCR repertoires from before mRNA vaccination with those from after it.

There are 15 amino acids in the CDR3, from cysteine to phenylalanine inclusive. Left in the record is the CDR3 DNA by itself, 45 bases read in frame from the first base. The CDR1 and CDR2 encoded by the germline V gene are MGHDK and SYGVNS. A distance of 14 bases separates the germline ends of V and J, which lose 3 bases and 5 bases respectively. Overall results and qualifications from the work: Among healthy vaccine recipients, nearly all vaccine-induced clones were SARS-CoV-2 mono-reactive, and only 1 of 255 was cross-reactive with common cold coronaviruses. Limitations of the study were the small number of convalescent patients and the absence of early post-infection timepoints. Both infection-induced and vaccine-induced clones contracted markedly at late post-vaccination timepoints, which is consistent with waning T cell responses.

A note on this clone: The clone's antigen remains unknown. Base qualities are not provided; no much larger clone lies one nucleotide away.

The library was obtained by the immunoSEQ multiplex PCR assay. DNA from the cultured, isolated CD4+ T cells was subjected to TCR beta CDR3 sequencing. Per the original workflow: Non-productive TCR sequences were discarded, and reads were trimmed to the CDR3 region, with only CDR3s of 7 or more amino acids retained. The MANAFEST web app was used to pick out antigen-specific clonotypes by comparing their expansion in peptide wells with that in reference cultures. Positive clones required FDR<0.05 expansion versus reference and all other wells, odds ratio above 5, and frequency above 0.1% in two replicate wells. Cross-reactive clonotypes were defined as significantly expanded in SARS-CoV-2 spike wells and in at least one common cold coronavirus spike condition. Levenshtein distance calculated with the stringdist R package was used to assess CDR3 similarity, and unrooted trees were constructed with ape in R 3.6.1. This is the immuneACCESS table as TCRdb keeps it, with only in-frame sequences that have V and J called. A part of the clones is gone; compared with another copy, unresolved V genes explain less than half, and the rest is unexplained. Clonal size and the V and J genes are those of that table, whereas D and trimming came from the DNA. The sample includes approximately 54,000 clones, with 75% to 90% observed a single time. The ten largest clones capture 2.4% of the sample.

To identify antigen-specific CD4+ T cell clonotypes by their expansion, the ViraFEST assay first stimulated PBMC with viral peptide pools and then applied TCR sequencing. After roughly 11 days of culture, CD4+ T cells were isolated with the EasySep CD4+ T cell isolation kit. Negative nucleocapsid antibody results before and after vaccination confirmed that the healthy vaccine recipients had no prior SARS-CoV-2 infection. Two million PBMC per well were cultured with approximately 10 ug/ml peptides in IMDM containing around 4.6% human AB serum, about 9.6 IU/ml IL-2 and gentamicin. Half of the culture medium was replaced with fresh IL-2-containing medium on days 3 and 7. Unless otherwise noted, each peptide stimulation condition was cultured in triplicate wells. PBMC were separated from whole blood using Ficoll-Paque Plus gradient centrifugation and were then either cryopreserved at -140C or used fresh. The spike proteins of SARS-CoV-2 and of the common cold coronaviruses HCoV-NL63, HCoV-OC43 and HCoV-229E were spanned by overlapping peptide pools. Genomic DNA was extracted from cultured CD4+ T cells with the QIAamp micro DNA kit.

The sample in question was CD4+ T cells from PBMCs cultured with HCoV-229E spike peptides, obtained before COVID-19 vaccination. The sample's cell subset or site label, decoded: HCoV-229E spike overlapping peptide pool stimulation. The clonotype was recovered from a human donor who received a COVID-19 vaccine. The rearrangement joined TRBV25-1 to TRBJ2-1, with TRBD1 perhaps the D gene, on 5 matching bases. The CDR3 amino acid sequence is: CASSDQGSRNNEQFF. The nucleotide sequence reads TGTGCCAGCAGTGATCAGGGTAGTCGTAACAATGAGCAGTTCTTC.